This TCR beta chain emerged from a study of CXCR3-negative and CXCR3-positive naive CD8 T cells. Those CD8+ T cells considered naive were CD45RO-CCR7+CD27+CD95-. CDR3 length: 14 residues. Germline V gene data show CDR1 as MRHNA and CDR2 as SNTAGT. Whole-study findings and limits: Naive cells that were CXCR3-negative or CXCR3-positive used TRBV-TRBJ genes alike, while memory cells diverged. Both naive subsets carried similar amounts of surface CD5, so TCR strength was inferred from TRB CDR3 properties. Relative to CXCR3-negative naive cells, CXCR3-positive naive cells had more hydrophobic TRB CDR3s.

The libraries of TRB cDNA were prepared using 5' RACE with UMI labels. TCRdb re-analyzed the 5' RACE reads; it lists each CDR3 protein once, without DNA. The record lists around 63,000 distinct CDR3 sequences, of which the ten most abundant hold around 5%. On this clonotype itself: What it binds is unknown.

This chain connects TRBV6-4 to TRBJ2-1. The origin of this receptor is a human donor in good health. Some clones in this sample may be carry-over from other donors' samples. The sequencing sample was made of naive CXCR3+ CD8+ T cells from blood. Subset described: CD45RO-CCR7+CD27+CD95- naive CD8+ T cells expressing CXCR3 (TNR3+). CDR3 in amino acids: CASSHGGPSNEQFF.